The clone carrying this TCR beta chain has a handful of counts. Its antigen is currently unknown. This sample is part of a study of T-cell memory formation after mild COVID-19. General observations from the study: Clones that contracted from day 15 to 85 were balanced CD4/CD8, while later expanders leaned CD4+.

Germline V lookup: CDR1 MDHEN, CDR2 SYDVKM. V lost 2 bases, J lost 7 bases, and 8 bases lay in between. The length of the CDR3 is 12 residues. Libraries for TCRalpha and TCRbeta carried sample barcodes and unique molecular identifiers via 5'RACE. One entry per CDR3 protein, called by TCRdb with MiXCR from the 5' RACE reads. The sample carries roughly 250,000 distinct CDR3 sequences, roughly a sixth recorded once. The sequencing input was PBMCs or a T cell subset sorted from them (not recorded which). The J gene is TRBJ2-5, the V gene TRBV28, with D perhaps TRBD2 (5 bases). This TCR came from a man aged 18 to 29 who had mild COVID-19 (a few samples of this study predate the infection). Cell type and time point are not known. CDR3: CASSLLGGTQYF. DNA for the CDR3: TGTGCCAGCAGTTTACTCGGAGGGACCCAGTACTTC.